The entry below gives a single T cell receptor (beta chain) sequence along with its context. This sample was taken from a study of regulatory T cells in long-lasting Graves disease. As to time point: persistent/refractory GD, antithyroid drugs over 5 years with positive TRAb. TCR sequences were obtained from RNA taken from PBMCs. Relying on iRepertoire HTBI primers and Arm-PCR of CDR3 regions, the team built TCR beta libraries. In the original analysis: Overall, samples carried over 60 TRBV and around 15 TRBJ segments. TCRdb re-called the multiplex PCR reads with MiXCR, one entry per CDR3 protein. TCRdb's processing, not the study's, gives the V and J calls here. The repertoire includes 500,000 to 700,000 distinct CDR3 sequences, approximately 29% of them detected once, and around 42% sits in the top ten. The CDR3 covers 16 residues. Germline V gene sequence: CDR1 LNHDA, CDR2 SQIVND (reference sequence). V lost 6 bases to trimming and J lost 2 bases; unmatched junction nucleotides: 7.

The TCR originated in a female donor with Graves disease. Sequenced here: peripheral blood mononuclear cells (PBMCs), sampled when the disease was refractory, from a patient treated with antithyroid drugs. The chain links TRBV19 to TRBJ1-5; 10 positions agree with TRBD1. The DNA for the CDR3 is TGTGCCAGTAGCCCTCCCGGGACAGGGGGCAATCAGCCCCAGCATTTT. Amino acid sequence: CASSPPGTGGNQPQHF. The variable domain in full, with the rest retrieved from reference TRBV19 and TRBJ1-5, is DGGITQSPKYLFRKEGQNVTLSCEQNLNHDAMYWYRQDPGQGLRLIYYSQIVNDFQKGDIAEGYSVSREKKESFPLTVTSAQKNPTAFYLCASSPPGTGGNQPQHFGDGTRLSIL.